Below, one T cell receptor (beta chain) is given with its context. CDR1 and CDR2 from the germline V gene are SGHTA and FQGNSA. CDR3 length equals 12 residues. The V end lost 3 bases, the J end lost 5 bases, and 7 bases lay between the germline ends. Measured with immunoSEQ multiplex PCR; TCRdb has only the in-frame clones, and not every one. The profile shows about 150,000 clones, 90% of them singletons. The sample belongs to a study of T cell responses to AZD1222 COVID-19 vaccine. The J gene is TRBJ2-5, the V gene TRBV7-2, with D possibly being TRBD1 (5 bases). Source: peripheral blood, taken on day 0 of AZD1222 vaccination. This TCR derives from an adult in good health. CDR3 in DNA: TGTGCCAGCAGCTTCCAGGGCGAGACCCAGTACTTC. Protein: CASSFQGETQYF.